These 30 T cell receptor beta chains share one sample of origin, sequenced in a study of cytomegalovirus exposure and HLA in healthy donors. 60 Vbeta and 13 Jbeta primers were used in PCR. Assay used: immunoSEQ multiplex PCR; TCRdb lists only in-frame clones, some missing. The sample shows 35,000 to 50,000 clones, about 85% of them seen only once. The sequencing sample was made of PBMCs. These receptors were taken from a middle-aged man in good health and CMV-seronegative.

This chain uses TRBV2 with TRBJ2-5; the D gene is possibly TRBD1 (6 bases). Germline assignment: CDR1 SNHLY and CDR2 FYNNEI. The V and J ends lost 5 bases and 5 bases respectively, with 18 bases between them. The CDR3 loop spans 15 amino acids. The CDR3 coding sequence is TGTGCCAGCAGTCGGGACACAGGGTTTGGGGAGACCCAGTACTTC. It encodes CASSRDTGFGETQYF. Supplemented by reference TRBV2 and TRBJ2-5, the full variable domain reads EPEVTQTPSHQVTQMGQEVILRCVPISNHLYFYWYRQILGQKVEFLVSFYNNEISEKSEIFDDQFSVERPDGSNFTLKIRSTKLEDSAMYFCASSRDTGFGETQYFGPGTRLLVL.

J is TRBJ2-5 and V is TRBV11-3; 9 nucleotides line up with TRBD1. The DNA end is more similar to TRBJ2-7, so the J call may be wrong. This CDR3 spans 15 amino acids. The germline CDR1 and CDR2 sequences are SGHNT and YENEEA. The CDR3 coding sequence is TGTGCCAGCAGCTTAGGGGGACAGGGATCCTACGAGCAGTACTTC. Translating gives CASSLGGQGSYEQYF.

The chain carries TRBV7-3 and TRBJ1-1; D may be TRBD1 (6 bases). V dropped 3 bases and J dropped 4 bases, with 9 bases sitting between them. The germline V gene has CDR1 SGHTA and CDR2 FQGTGA. CDR3 length: 13 amino acids. The CDR3 is CASSFQGGTEAFF. The CDR3 DNA is TGTGCCAGCAGCTTTCAAGGGGGCACTGAAGCTTTCTTT.

The chain has TRBV6-6 and TRBJ2-3; D gene uncertain. Per the germline V gene, CDR1 is MNHNY and CDR2 is SVGAGI (reference sequence). The CDR3 runs to 14 residues. Trimming stripped 6 bases from V and 2 bases from J, with 12 bases between. CDR3 nucleotides: TGTGCCAGCAGCCTACAGACACTCACAGATACGCAGTATTTT. As protein: CASSLQTLTDTQYF.

The CDR3 protein is CASSPPSAGNEAFF. In DNA, the CDR3 is TGTGCCAGCTCACCACCCTCCGCGGGCAATGAAGCTTTCTTT. The chain combines TRBV18 with TRBJ1-1; unclear D gene. Trimming removed 0 bases at V and 7 bases at J, with 12 bases between. Germline values: CDR1 KGHSH, CDR2 LQKENI. The CDR3 is 14 amino acids. The full variable domain, rest sourced from reference TRBV18 and TRBJ1-1, is NAGVMQNPRHLVRRRGQEARLRCSPMKGHSHVYWYRQLPEEGLKFMVYLQKENIIDESGMPKERFSAEFPKEGPSILRIQQVVRGDSAAYFCASSPPSAGNEAFFGQGTRLTVV.

This clone was detected once. J is TRBJ1-1 and V is TRBV6-1; tentatively, D is TRBD1 (6 bases). The CDR3 length is 14 residues. V was cut by 2 bases and J by 5 bases, with 12 bases left in between. CDR1 and CDR2 (germline): MNHNS, SASEGT. The CDR3 loop is CASSESGGGTEAFF. CDR3 in DNA: TGTGCCAGCAGTGAATCGGGAGGGGGGACTGAAGCTTTCTTT.

The chain uses TRBV4-3 and TRBJ2-3; 9 bases map to TRBD2. The length of the CDR3 is 19 residues. Germline V gene sequence: CDR1 LGHNA, CDR2 YSLEER. Germline trimming cut 0 bases from V and 4 bases from J; bases unmatched to any gene: 14. The CDR3 protein is CASSQERGRSGGWADTQYF. The CDR3 DNA sequence: TGCGCCAGCAGCCAAGAAAGGGGTCGCAGCGGGGGGTGGGCAGATACGCAGTATTTT.

This chain connects TRBV15 to TRBJ1-5, with 8 bases lining up with TRBD1. The V gene end was trimmed by 0 bases and the J gene end by 3 bases; junction bases not matched to a gene: 7. CDR3 length: 17 amino acids. The germline gives CDR1 LNHNV, CDR2 YYDKDF (reference sequence). The CDR3 protein is CATSRDPQGAFNQPQHF. Here the CDR3 DNA reads TGTGCCACCAGCAGAGACCCCCAGGGGGCATTCAATCAGCCCCAGCATTTT.

There are a few counts of this clone. The chain has TRBV4-3 and TRBJ2-1; the match to TRBD2 covers 13 bases. V was clipped by 3 bases and J by 5 bases; unmatched bases: 1. Germline lookup yields CDR1 LGHNA and CDR2 YSLEER. The CDR3 has 15 amino acids. CDR3 bases: TGCGCCAGCAGCCACGGGACTAGCGGGAACAATGAGCAGTTCTTC. This sequence encodes CASSHGTSGNNEQFF.

This clone was seen a few times. The CDR3 sequence: CASSTQGYTEAFF. In DNA, the CDR3 is TGTGCCAGCAGCACCCAGGGGTACACTGAAGCTTTCTTT. The chain joins TRBV9 to TRBJ1-1; D may be TRBD1 (6 bases). V was shortened by 4 bases and J by 3 bases, with 10 bases between the two germline ends. Germline values: CDR1 SGDLS, CDR2 YYNGEE. The CDR3 covers 13 residues.

This chain links TRBV7-2 with TRBJ1-2; D not certain. Looked up from germline, CDR1 is SGHTA and CDR2 is FQGNSA. The CDR3 is made up of 15 amino acids. Trimming removed 5 bases from V and 4 bases from J, with 17 bases in between. Written as DNA, the CDR3 is TGTGCCAGCAGCCCCTACTCCGGTCCCTCCTATGGCTACACCTTC. It encodes CASSPYSGPSYGYTF.

This chain uses TRBV18 with TRBJ2-1; D is perhaps TRBD2 (6 bases). Germline V lookup: CDR1 KGHSH, CDR2 LQKENI. The CDR3 contains 16 residues. Trimming took 3 bases from V and 0 from J, leaving 12 bases between them. Written as DNA, the CDR3 is TGTGCCAGCTCACCCGGGGGTGGGGGCTCCTACAATGAGCAGTTCTTC. Translating it yields CASSPGGGGSYNEQFF. The full variable domain, rest sourced from reference TRBV18 and TRBJ2-1, is NAGVMQNPRHLVRRRGQEARLRCSPMKGHSHVYWYRQLPEEGLKFMVYLQKENIIDESGMPKERFSAEFPKEGPSILRIQQVVRGDSAAYFCASSPGGGGSYNEQFFGPGTRLTVL.

The rearrangement links TRBV7-9 to TRBJ1-4; no clear D gene. V lost 8 bases and J lost 8, with 12 bases in between. The CDR3 has 12 amino acids. Germline lookup yields CDR1 SEHNR and CDR2 FQNEAQ (reference sequence). The CDR3 loop reads CASEGSNEKLFF. CDR3 bases: TGTGCCAGCGAGGGATCGAACGAAAAACTGTTTTTT.

The rearrangement links TRBV6-5 to TRBJ2-3; 9 bases align to TRBD1. V lost 4 bases to trimming and J lost 3 bases; unmatched junction nucleotides: 2. Germline CDR1 is MNHEY and CDR2 is SVGAGI. CDR3 length: 14 amino acids. The CDR3 protein is CASSSGTGTDTQYF. The CDR3 bases are TGTGCCAGCAGTTCCGGGACAGGGACAGATACGCAGTATTTT.

This chain connects TRBV6-6 to TRBJ2-5; TRBD2 matches at 11 bases. The end of the DNA fits TRBJ2-7 better, so the J call may be wrong. CDR1 and CDR2 (germline): MNHNY, SVGAGI (reference sequence). The CDR3 spans 16 residues. The CDR3 sequence: CASSYPTSGNSYEQYF. The CDR3 DNA reads as TGTGCCAGCAGTTACCCGACTAGCGGGAACTCCTACGAGCAGTACTTC.

The chain links TRBV28 to TRBJ2-4; 9 bases match TRBD1. V lost 3 bases, J lost 7 bases, and 13 bases stayed unmatched. In germline, CDR1 is MDHEN, CDR2 SYDVKM. The CDR3 length is 17 residues. The CDR3 nucleotides read TGTGCCAGCAGTTTGCTGGTTTCGGGACAGGGCGGGAACATTCAGTACTTC. It encodes CASSLLVSGQGGNIQYF.

The count of this clone is one. This chain connects TRBV10-3 to TRBJ1-2; 8 positions match TRBD1. Germline lookup yields CDR1 ENHRY and CDR2 SYGVKD. Germline trimming cut 0 bases from V and 5 bases from J; bases unmatched to any gene: 11. The CDR3 loop spans 17 amino acids. The CDR3 DNA is TGTGCCATCAGTGAGTCGATCCAGGGGGCGCTTGGTTATGGCTACACCTTC. This codes for CAISESIQGALGYGYTF.

The chain has TRBV18 and TRBJ1-3, with D unclear. The CDR3 is 12 residues long. Germline CDR1 reads KGHSH; CDR2 reads LQKENI. V lost 5 bases to trimming and J lost 4 bases, with 6 bases between them. The CDR3 here is CASSLSGNTIYF. For the CDR3, the DNA is TGTGCCAGCTCATTATCGGGAAACACCATATATTTT.

This clone turned up a few times. This chain links TRBV5-1 with TRBJ1-1; D possibly corresponds to TRBD1 (6 bases). V was cut by 0 bases and J by 6 bases, with 18 bases left in between. The CDR3 runs to 16 residues. The germline CDR1 and CDR2 sequences are SGHRS and YFSETQ. CDR3 in amino acids: CASSLAGGALRAEAFF. CDR3 in DNA: TGCGCCAGCAGCTTGGCCGGGGGGGCTCTCAGGGCTGAAGCTTTCTTT. The full variable domain, with the rest looked up from reference TRBV5-1 and TRBJ1-1, is KAGVTQTPRYLIKTRGQQVTLSCSPISGHRSVSWYQQTPGQGLQFLFEYFSETQRNKGNFPGRFSGRQFSNSRSEMNVSTLELGDSALYLCASSLAGGALRAEAFFGQGTRLTVV.

This chain links TRBV9 with TRBJ2-3; 13 bases fit TRBD2. Germline V gene data show CDR1 as SGDLS and CDR2 as YYNGEE. V was clipped by 3 bases and J by 10 bases; unmatched bases: 5. This CDR3 is 14 amino acids long. Here the CDR3 DNA reads TGTGCCAGCAGCGCCGGGACTAGCGGGGCAGCGCAGTATTTT. Translation gives CASSAGTSGAAQYF.

The table lists this clone with a few counts. The chain has TRBV19 and TRBJ1-2; D call uncertain. Germline V gene lookup returns CDR1 LNHDA and CDR2 SQIVND (reference sequence). This CDR3 contains 13 residues. Trimming cost V 5 bases and J 4 bases, with 11 bases left between them. CDR3 residues: CASSPPEAYGYTF. The CDR3 nucleotides are TGTGCCAGTAGTCCCCCAGAGGCCTATGGCTACACCTTC. Using reference TRBV19 and TRBJ1-2 for the parts outside the CDR3, the full variable domain is DGGITQSPKYLFRKEGQNVTLSCEQNLNHDAMYWYRQDPGQGLRLIYYSQIVNDFQKGDIAEGYSVSREKKESFPLTVTSAQKNPTAFYLCASSPPEAYGYTFGSGTRLTVV.

The chain recombines TRBV28 with TRBJ2-5, with 10 bases matching TRBD1. Losses at the gene ends were 6 bases for V and 7 bases for J; bases not matched to a gene: 11. The CDR3 length is 15 residues. Germline values: CDR1 MDHEN, CDR2 SYDVKM. The CDR3 here is CASRDRGRAGGTQYF. In nucleotides, the CDR3 is TGTGCCAGCAGGGACAGGGGGAGGGCGGGTGGGACCCAGTACTTC.

This clone was found a few times. The chain is built from TRBV5-6 and TRBJ2-1; 14 bases fit TRBD2. Unmatched junction bases numbered 7, after V lost 4 bases and J lost 7 bases. The CDR3 is 16 residues long. Germline loops: CDR1 SGHDT, CDR2 YYEEEE. CDR3 sequence reads: CASSQEGLAGGNEQFF. The CDR3 nucleotides read TGTGCCAGCAGCCAGGAAGGACTAGCGGGGGGTAATGAGCAGTTCTTC.

This sequence joins TRBV5-1 and TRBJ2-3; 9 bases agree with TRBD2. V lost 0 bases to trimming and J lost 4 bases; unmatched junction nucleotides: 3. The germline gives CDR1 SGHRS, CDR2 YFSETQ. CDR3 length: 15 residues. Here the CDR3 reads CASSLGGRAPDTQYF. The CDR3 bases are TGCGCCAGCAGCTTGGGCGGGAGGGCCCCAGATACGCAGTATTTT.

This clone was recorded only once. This rearrangement joins TRBV2 to TRBJ2-7, with 7 bases fitting TRBD2. The CDR3 is made up of 16 amino acids. Germline CDR1 SNHLY, CDR2 FYNNEI. V lost 3 bases to trimming and J lost 2 bases; unmatched junction nucleotides: 10. CDR3 nucleotides: TGTGCCAGCAGTGAGGCCTGGCTAGCGGAGCCCTACGAGCAGTACTTC. Protein product: CASSEAWLAEPYEQYF.

This chain links TRBV28 with TRBJ2-1; 10 nucleotides agree with TRBD2. The CDR3 contains 14 residues. The germline V gene encodes CDR1 MDHEN and CDR2 SYDVKM. With 4 bases clipped from V and 6 bases from J, the junction kept 3 bases outside the gene matches. In nucleotides, the CDR3 is TGTGCCAGCAGTTGGACTAGCGGCGGCAATGAGCAGTTCTTC. Translating it yields CASSWTSGGNEQFF.

This chain's CDR3 is CASSQSPRYSNQPQHF. The CDR3 bases are TGTGCCAGCAGCCAATCCCCCAGATATAGCAATCAGCCCCAGCATTTT. J is TRBJ1-5 and V is TRBV16, with D uncertain. Germline V CDR1 and CDR2: KGHSY, FQNENV. The CDR3 sequence is 16 residues long. V lost 0 bases and J lost 0, with 9 bases in between.

The chain links TRBV6-1 to TRBJ1-1, with D tentatively TRBD1 (5 bases). CDR3 length: 14 residues. V was pared by 8 bases and J by 1 base, with 14 bases between. The germline gives CDR1 MNHNS, CDR2 SASEGT. CDR3 DNA: TGTGCCAGCCACGGGGGTTCGAGGAACACTGAAGCTTTCTTT. This sequence encodes CASHGGSRNTEAFF.

The chain uses TRBV4-3 and TRBJ2-5; TRBD2 matches 9 bases. The closer fit of TRBJ2-7 to the DNA end suggests the J call may be wrong. This CDR3 is built from 14 residues. Germline-derived CDR1 and CDR2 are LGHNA and YSLEER. Here the CDR3 DNA reads TGCGCCAGCAGCCAGCTAGCGGGGTCCTACGAGCAGTACTTC. It yields the protein CASSQLAGSYEQYF.

V gene TRBV27 combines with J gene TRBJ2-2; 9 bases agree with TRBD1. Germline V gene sequence: CDR1 MNHEY, CDR2 SMNVEV (reference sequence). The V and J ends lost 0 bases and 3 bases, in that order; junction bases with no gene match: 5. CDR3 size: 17 residues. The CDR3 bases are TGTGCCAGCAGTTTATCTCGAAGACAGGGGGACACCGGGGAGCTGTTTTTT. Its translation is CASSLSRRQGDTGELFF.